This T cell receptor beta chain was captured by sequencing in a study of identical twins. This clonotype showed up just a few times. One entry per CDR3 protein, called by TCRdb with MiXCR from the 5' RACE reads. The top ten hold about 0.91% of the sample, which has about 520,000 distinct CDR3 sequences, approximately 22% seen once. Trimming took 4 bases from V and 9 from J, leaving 11 bases between them. Germline V CDR1 and CDR2: DFQATT, SNEGSKA (reference sequence). CDR3 length: 11 residues. The sample also formed part of further work on T cells expressing NK-cell markers. This second study notes: Sorted CD3+CD56+NKG2C+, CD3+CD56+NKG2C- and CD3+CD56-NKG2C+ T cells provided the TCR beta repertoires.

The clonotype originates from a woman aged 18-29 years in good health. Source material: CD4+ T cells sorted from blood. The V gene is TRBV20-1, the J gene TRBJ2-3; no firm D call. The CDR3 DNA follows: TGCAGTGCTAACAGCGACTGGACGCAGTATTTT. This translates into CSANSDWTQYF.